The text below deals with one T cell receptor (beta chain). Clones were sequenced by immunoSEQ multiplex PCR, and TCRdb holds only the in-frame ones, with some missing. The table has fewer than 700,000 clones, roughly 88% seen once. This sample was taken from a study of shared T cell receptors in the human thymus. Looked up from germline, CDR1 is MNHEY and CDR2 is SMNVEV (reference sequence). This CDR3 contains 17 residues. The J segment lost 0 bases and the V segment lost 4 bases, leaving 9 bases of the junction unmatched. This sample was shared with a second study, whose subject was human thymus T cells.

The sequence was collected from a boy younger than two with a congenital heart defect. The chain combines TRBV27 with TRBJ1-5; 7 nucleotides match TRBD1. The sequencing input was thymocytes. CDR3 region: CASSSRDSLYSNQPQHF. CDR3 coding DNA: TGTGCCAGCAGTTCCCGGGACAGTTTGTATAGCAATCAGCCCCAGCATTTT.